Listed below are T cell receptor beta chains from one sample, sequenced in a study of cytomegalovirus exposure and HLA in healthy donors. Here immunoSEQ multiplex PCR was the method, and the copy in TCRdb shows in-frame clones only, minus some. The sample includes 150,000 to 200,000 clones, 82% of them seen just once. Sequences were obtained from PBMCs. These receptor sequences come from a man aged 35-49 years in good health and CMV-seronegative. Both conserved end residues are part of each CDR3. D genes are given only for firm matches. Some rows mark clone size as missing; the rest say once, few, many or name a class of expanded clone.

>TRBJ2-7|TRBD1|-|TRBV29-1
TGCAGCGCCGGGACAGGCGACGCGAACGAGCAGTACTTC
CSAGTGDANEQYF
>TRBJ2-7|-|few|TRBV9
TGTGCCAGCAGCTCTTCGGACCTGGGGGGCGAGCAGTACTTC
CASSSSDLGGEQYF
>TRBJ2-7|TRBD1|-|TRBV28
TGTGCCAGCAGTATCGGACAGGGGGCGAAGCACGAGCAGTACTTC
CASSIGQGAKHEQYF
>TRBJ2-1|TRBD2|few|TRBV7-7
TGTGCTAGCAGCTTAGTCTCTAGCGGGACATACAATGAGCAGTTCTTC
CASSLVSSGTYNEQFF
>TRBJ1-6|-|-|TRBV6-1
TGTGCCAGCAGTGAAGCGGGGGGGCGACAGTACAATTCACCCCTCCACTTT
CASSEAGGRQYNSPLHF
>TRBJ1-5|-|-|TRBV30
TGTGCCTGGAGTGTACGTCGGGGGGGAAGGCAGCCCCAGCATTTT
CAWSVRRGGRQPQHF
>TRBJ2-1|-|-|TRBV5-1
TGCGCCAGCAGCTTCCAGGGCCAATTCAACTCCTACAATGAGCAGTTCTTC
CASSFQGQFNSYNEQFF
>TRBJ2-2|TRBD2|-|TRBV11-2
TGTGCCAGCAGCTGGCTAGCGGGAGATTGGACCGGGGAGCTGTTTTTT
CASSWLAGDWTGELFF
>TRBJ1-1|-|-|TRBV10-1
TGCGCCAGCAGTGAGTGTCAGAACACTGAAGCTTTCTTT
CASSECQNTEAFF
>TRBJ2-7|-|-|TRBV2
TGTGCCAGCAGGGCGGCCTACGAGCAGTACTTC
CASRAAYEQYF
>TRBJ2-7|TRBD2|few|TRBV5-5
TGTGCCAGCAGCCAAGCGGGGCTTTCCTACGAGCAGTACTTC
CASSQAGLSYEQYF
>TRBJ2-5|-|-|TRBV28
TGTGCCAGCAGGACCCAAGGGGGGGGGCAAGAGACCCAGTACTTC
CASRTQGGGQETQYF
>TRBJ1-3|TRBD1|-|TRBV5-1
TGCGCCAGCAGCCCTTCCGGGACAGGGACTGGAAACACCATATATTTT
CASSPSGTGTGNTIYF
>TRBJ1-3|-|-|TRBV7-8
TGTGCCAGCAGCTGGCAGGGGTCCGGAAACACCATATATTTT
CASSWQGSGNTIYF
>TRBJ2-4|TRBD1|-|TRBV11-3
TGTGCCAGCAGCTTAGGCAGGGGGCCGGTGGACATTCAGTACTTC
CASSLGRGPVDIQYF
>TRBJ1-3|-|-|TRBV28
TGTGCCACCTGGGGGGGAGGCTTCGGAGGAAACACCATATATTTT
CATWGGGFGGNTIYF
>TRBJ1-6|-|-|TRBV4-1
TGCGCCAGCAGCCAAGAGTTAGGGACACTATCCTCACCCCTCCACTTT
CASSQELGTLSSPLHF
>TRBJ1-1|-|-|TRBV15
TGTGCCACCAGCAGAGAGAGGGTGGGAAGTGCTGAAGCTTTCTTT
CATSRERVGSAEAFF
>TRBJ1-1|TRBD1|-|TRBV7-2
TGTGCCAGCAGCTTAGAGGGGACAGGCGTCTCTGAAGCTTTCTTT
CASSLEGTGVSEAFF
>TRBJ2-7|-|-|TRBV9
TGTGCCAGCAGCCTATCTTGGGGGACTCTTAGCTCCTACGAGCAGTACTTC
CASSLSWGTLSSYEQYF
>TRBJ2-1|-|-|TRBV7-6
TGTGCCAGCAGCTTAGTCGGGGGCGGGAGCTCCTACAATGAGCAGTTCTTC
CASSLVGGGSSYNEQFF
>TRBJ1-1|TRBD1|once|TRBV7-2
TGTGCCAGCAGCTCGGGACAGACCTACACTGAAGCTTTCTTT
CASSSGQTYTEAFF
>TRBJ2-5|TRBD1|-|TRBV18
TGTGCCAGCTCCCTCGGACAGGGCTACCAAGAGACCCAGTACTTC
CASSLGQGYQETQYF
>TRBJ1-2|-|-|TRBV28
TGTGCCAGCAGGCGGAACTATGGCTACACCTTC
CASRRNYGYTF
>TRBJ2-5|TRBD2|few|TRBV5-1
TGCGCCAGCAGCCGGACTAGCGGGAGGTGGGAAGAGACCCAGTACTTC
CASSRTSGRWEETQYF
>TRBJ1-1|-|-|TRBV5-1
TGCGCCAGCAGCTTGGCTGGCAGGGCGAACACTGAAGCTTTCTTT
CASSLAGRANTEAFF
>TRBJ1-2|TRBD1|-|TRBV6-5
TGTGCCAGCAGCCAGGGGGGCGGCTACACCTTC
CASSQGGGYTF
>TRBJ2-2|TRBD1|-|TRBV5-1
TGCGCCAGCAGCATTACAGGGGGAACGACCGGGGAGCTGTTTTTT
CASSITGGTTGELFF
>TRBJ2-3|TRBD2|-|TRBV28
TGTGCCAGCACCCGGGGACTAGCGGTTCGCACAGATACGCAGTATTTT
CASTRGLAVRTDTQYF
>TRBJ2-5|-|-|TRBV4-1
TGCGCCAGCAGCCATTCCCTGGACAACAAGTACCAAGAGACCCAGTACTTC
CASSHSLDNKYQETQYF
>TRBJ2-7|TRBD1|few|TRBV4-1
TGCGCCAGCAGCTTTCCGGGACAGGGACTCTACGAGCAGTACTTC
CASSFPGQGLYEQYF
>TRBJ2-2|TRBD2|-|TRBV4-3
TGCGCCAGCAGCCAGGAACCGGGACTAGCGGTCGCGGAGCTGTTTTTT
CASSQEPGLAVAELFF
>TRBJ1-5|-|-|TRBV9
TGTGCCAGCAGCGTAGCGGCAGGGGATCAGCCCCAGCATTTT
CASSVAAGDQPQHF
>TRBJ1-2|-|-|TRBV28
TGTGCCAGCAGTTACCCCCCAGGGCGCGCGTTTGGCTACACCTTC
CASSYPPGRAFGYTF
>TRBJ2-2|-|-|TRBV2
TGTGCCAGCAGTGAGTCCCCCCCGAGGAACACCGGGGAGCTGTTTTTT
CASSESPPRNTGELFF
>TRBJ1-6|TRBD1|-|TRBV5-1
TGCGCCAGCAGCGCCGACAGGGACTCACCCCTCCACTTT
CASSADRDSPLHF
>TRBJ2-7|TRBD2|-|TRBV28
TGTGCCAGCAGTTTATGGACTAGCGGAGGTTACGAGCAGTACTTC
CASSLWTSGGYEQYF
>TRBJ1-3|TRBD1|-|TRBV2
TGTGCCAGCAGGGGGACAGTAGCGGGAAACACCATATATTTT
CASRGTVAGNTIYF
>TRBJ2-7|-|-|TRBV6-6
TGTGCCAGCAGTTTCGACAGAGTTTACGAGCAGTACTTC
CASSFDRVYEQYF
>TRBJ1-2|TRBD1|-|TRBV28
TGTGCCAGCAGGGGACAGGGGCGCGACTATGGCTACACCTTC
CASRGQGRDYGYTF
>TRBJ1-2|-|-|TRBV5-5
TGTGCCAGCAGCCGGGAGACTGACGCTAACTATGGCTACACCTTC
CASSRETDANYGYTF
>TRBJ2-2|-|-|TRBV7-6
TGTGCCAGCAGCTTACAGGGCTTGAACACCGGGGAGCTGTTTTTT
CASSLQGLNTGELFF
>TRBJ2-7|-|once|TRBV30
TGTGCCTGGAGTTCCCAGGGCGGACGGAACGAGCAGTACTTC
CAWSSQGGRNEQYF
>TRBJ2-3|TRBD2|-|TRBV12-5
TGTGCTAGTGCCGATAGCGGGCCCGTCACAGATACGCAGTATTTT
CASADSGPVTDTQYF
>TRBJ1-5|TRBD1|-|TRBV10-3
TGTGCCATCAGTGAGTCCCCATGGGACAGCGAGGATCAGCCCCAGCATTTT
CAISESPWDSEDQPQHF
>TRBJ1-6|TRBD1|few|TRBV11-2
TGTGCCAGCAGGTCCGGGACAGGGAATTCACCCCTCCACTTT
CASRSGTGNSPLHF
>TRBJ2-3|-|-|TRBV9
TGTGCCAGCAGCGTAGAGCAGGGAGATACGCAGTATTTT
CASSVEQGDTQYF
>TRBJ2-7|-|-|TRBV7-9
TGTGCCAGCAGCCCCCCTGGGCGATTCTACGAGCAGTACTTC
CASSPPGRFYEQYF
>TRBJ1-5|-|-|TRBV27
TGTGCCAGCAGTTTCGGGGGTGGTGGCAATCAGCCCCAGCATTTT
CASSFGGGGNQPQHF
>TRBJ2-5|TRBD2|-|TRBV2
TGTGCCAGCAGAAAGACTAGCGGGGGGTCACAAGAGACCCAGTACTTC
CASRKTSGGSQETQYF
>TRBJ2-5|-|few|TRBV19
TGTGCCAGTAGTTCGGACAGAGAGACCCAGTACTTC
CASSSDRETQYF
>TRBJ1-1|-|-|TRBV18
TGTGCCAGCTCACCACCCCGGGACACCAGGGAAGCTTTCTTT
CASSPPRDTREAFF
>TRBJ2-6|TRBD1|-|TRBV11-2
TGTGCCAGCATCCGAAGGGGGACAGGGGGCTTTGGGGCCAACGTCCTGACTTTC
CASIRRGTGGFGANVLTF
>TRBJ2-1|-|-|TRBV6-4
TGTGCCAGCAGTGACTCGGGACTCCCTGACAATGAGCAGTTCTTC
CASSDSGLPDNEQFF